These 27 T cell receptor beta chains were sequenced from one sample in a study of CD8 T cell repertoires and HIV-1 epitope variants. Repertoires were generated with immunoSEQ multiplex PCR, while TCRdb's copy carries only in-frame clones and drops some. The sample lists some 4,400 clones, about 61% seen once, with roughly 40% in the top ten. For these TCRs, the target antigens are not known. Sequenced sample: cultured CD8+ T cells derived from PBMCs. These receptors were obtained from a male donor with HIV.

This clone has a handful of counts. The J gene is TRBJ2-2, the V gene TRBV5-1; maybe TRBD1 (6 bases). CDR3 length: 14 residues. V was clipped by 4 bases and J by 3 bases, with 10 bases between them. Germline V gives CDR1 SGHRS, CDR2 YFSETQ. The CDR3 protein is CASSAGEYTGELFF. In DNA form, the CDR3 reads TGCGCCAGCAGCGCAGGGGAGTACACCGGGGAGCTGTTTTTT.

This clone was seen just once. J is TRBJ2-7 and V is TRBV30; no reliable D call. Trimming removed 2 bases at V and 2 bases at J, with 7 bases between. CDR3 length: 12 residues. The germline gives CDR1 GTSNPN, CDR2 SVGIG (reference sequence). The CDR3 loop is CAWSPGTYEQYF. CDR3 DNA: TGTGCCTGGAGTCCTGGCACCTACGAGCAGTACTTC.

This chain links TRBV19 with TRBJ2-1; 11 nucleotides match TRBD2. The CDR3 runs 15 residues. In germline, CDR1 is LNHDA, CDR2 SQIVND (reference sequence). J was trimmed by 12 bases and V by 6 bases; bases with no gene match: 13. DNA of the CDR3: TGTGCCAGTAGCTTGACTAGCGGGGCGGCTGAGGGGCAGTTCTTC. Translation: CASSLTSGAAEGQFF.

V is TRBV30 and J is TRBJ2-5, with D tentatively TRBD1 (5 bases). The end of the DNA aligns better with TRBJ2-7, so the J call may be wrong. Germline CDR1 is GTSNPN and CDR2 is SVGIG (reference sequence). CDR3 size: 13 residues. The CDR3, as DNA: TGTGCCTGGAGCGGCGACAGTACCTACGAGCAGTACTTC. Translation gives CAWSGDSTYEQYF.

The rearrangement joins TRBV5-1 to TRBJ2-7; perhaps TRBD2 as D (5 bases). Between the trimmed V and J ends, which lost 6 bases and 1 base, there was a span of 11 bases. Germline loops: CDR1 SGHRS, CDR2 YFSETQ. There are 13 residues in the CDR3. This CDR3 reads CASTTGFSYEQYF. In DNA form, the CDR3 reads TGCGCCAGCACGACGGGGTTTTCCTACGAGCAGTACTTC.

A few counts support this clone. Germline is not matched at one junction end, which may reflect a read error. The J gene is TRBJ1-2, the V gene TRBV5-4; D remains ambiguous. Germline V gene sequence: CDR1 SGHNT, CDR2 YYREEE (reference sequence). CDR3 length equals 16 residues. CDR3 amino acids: CASSQDPPDLDYGYTF. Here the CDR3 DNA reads TGCGCCAGCAGCCAAGATCCCCCAGACTTGGACTATGGCTACACCTTC.

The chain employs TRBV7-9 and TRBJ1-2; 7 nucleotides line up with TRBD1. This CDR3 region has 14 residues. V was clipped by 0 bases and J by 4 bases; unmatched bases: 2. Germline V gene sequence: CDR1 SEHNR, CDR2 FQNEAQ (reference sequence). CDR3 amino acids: CASSLADRAYGYTF. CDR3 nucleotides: TGTGCCAGCAGCTTAGCCGACAGGGCCTATGGCTACACCTTC. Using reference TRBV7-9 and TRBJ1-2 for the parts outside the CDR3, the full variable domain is DTGVSQNPRHKITKRGQNVTFRCDPISEHNRLYWYRQTLGQGPEFLTYFQNEAQLEKSRLLSDRFSAERPKGSFSTLEIQRTEQGDSAMYLCASSLADRAYGYTFGSGTRLTVV.

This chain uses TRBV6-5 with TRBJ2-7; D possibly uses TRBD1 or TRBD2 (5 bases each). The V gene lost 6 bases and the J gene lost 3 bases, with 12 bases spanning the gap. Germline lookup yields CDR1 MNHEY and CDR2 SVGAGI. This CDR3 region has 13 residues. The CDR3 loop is CASRPIGGYEQYF. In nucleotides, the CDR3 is TGTGCCAGCAGACCTATTGGGGGCTACGAGCAGTACTTC.

The CDR3 DNA sequence: TGTGCCAGCAGTTTTGCAGGGAACTCCTACGAGCAGTACTTC. It specifies CASSFAGNSYEQYF. The chain couples TRBV27 to TRBJ2-7, with D possibly being TRBD1 (5 bases). Trimming took 3 bases from V and 0 from J, leaving 9 bases between them. CDR1 and CDR2 from the germline V gene are MNHEY and SMNVEV (reference sequence). CDR3 length: 14 amino acids.

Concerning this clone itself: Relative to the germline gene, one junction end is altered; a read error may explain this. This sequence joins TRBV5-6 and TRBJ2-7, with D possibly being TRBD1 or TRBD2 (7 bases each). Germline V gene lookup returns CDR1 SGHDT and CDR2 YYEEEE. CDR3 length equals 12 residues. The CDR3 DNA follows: TGTGCCAGCATCCGGGGGGTGGACAGGCTCATCTTC. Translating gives CASIRGVDRLIF. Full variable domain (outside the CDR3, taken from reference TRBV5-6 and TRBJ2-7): DAGVTQSPTHLIKTRGQQVTLRCSPKSGHDTVSWYQQALGQGPQFIFQYYEEEERQRGNFPDRFSGHQFPNYSSELNVNALLLGDSALYLCASIRGVDRLIFGPGTRLTVT.

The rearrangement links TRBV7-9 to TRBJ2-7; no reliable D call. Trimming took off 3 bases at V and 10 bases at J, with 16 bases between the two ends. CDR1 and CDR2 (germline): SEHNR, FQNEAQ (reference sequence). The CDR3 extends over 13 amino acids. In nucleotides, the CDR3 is TGTGCCAGCAGCTTTCAACACGGAGATTTACAGTACTTC. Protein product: CASSFQHGDLQYF. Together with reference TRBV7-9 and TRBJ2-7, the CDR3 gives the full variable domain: DTGVSQNPRHKITKRGQNVTFRCDPISEHNRLYWYRQTLGQGPEFLTYFQNEAQLEKSRLLSDRFSAERPKGSFSTLEIQRTEQGDSAMYLCASSFQHGDLQYFGPGTRLTVT.

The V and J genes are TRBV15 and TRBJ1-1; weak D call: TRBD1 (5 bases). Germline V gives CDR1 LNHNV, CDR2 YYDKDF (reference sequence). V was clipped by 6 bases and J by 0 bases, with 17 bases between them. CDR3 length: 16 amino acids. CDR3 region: CATRLPRGAMNTEAFF. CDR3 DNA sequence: TGTGCCACCAGATTACCAAGAGGGGCCATGAACACTGAAGCTTTCTTT.

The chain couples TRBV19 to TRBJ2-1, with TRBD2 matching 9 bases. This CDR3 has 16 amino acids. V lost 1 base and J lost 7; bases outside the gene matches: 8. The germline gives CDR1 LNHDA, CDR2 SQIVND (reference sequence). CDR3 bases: TGTGCCAGTAGTATAGCCCCCAGCGGGAGGTTTAATGAGCAGTTCTTC. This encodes CASSIAPSGRFNEQFF. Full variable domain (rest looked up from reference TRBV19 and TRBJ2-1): DGGITQSPKYLFRKEGQNVTLSCEQNLNHDAMYWYRQDPGQGLRLIYYSQIVNDFQKGDIAEGYSVSREKKESFPLTVTSAQKNPTAFYLCASSIAPSGRFNEQFFGPGTRLTVL.

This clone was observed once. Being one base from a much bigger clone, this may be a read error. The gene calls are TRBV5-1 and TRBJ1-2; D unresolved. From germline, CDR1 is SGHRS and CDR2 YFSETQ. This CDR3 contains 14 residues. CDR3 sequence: CASSSQETNYGCTF. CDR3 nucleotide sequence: TGCGCCAGCAGCTCGCAGGAGACTAACTATGGCTGCACCTTC.

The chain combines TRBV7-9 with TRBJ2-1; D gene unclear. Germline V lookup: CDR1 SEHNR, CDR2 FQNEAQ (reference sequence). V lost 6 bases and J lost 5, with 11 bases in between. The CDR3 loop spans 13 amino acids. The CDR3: CASSPYQNNEQFF. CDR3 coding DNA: TGTGCCAGCAGTCCCTATCAGAACAATGAGCAGTTCTTC.

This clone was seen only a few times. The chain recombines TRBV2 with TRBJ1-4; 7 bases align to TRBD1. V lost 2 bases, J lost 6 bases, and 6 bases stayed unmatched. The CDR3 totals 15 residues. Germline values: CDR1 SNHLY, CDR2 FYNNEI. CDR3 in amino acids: CASSEKTGSDEKLFF. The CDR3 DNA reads TGTGCCAGCAGTGAAAAGACAGGGTCGGATGAAAAACTGTTTTTT.

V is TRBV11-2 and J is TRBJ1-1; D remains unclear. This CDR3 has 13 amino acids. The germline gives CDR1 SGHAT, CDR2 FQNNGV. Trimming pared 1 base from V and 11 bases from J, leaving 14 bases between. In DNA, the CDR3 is TGTGCCAGCAGCTTAGGGCTTGCGGGTCTTGCTTTCTTT. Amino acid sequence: CASSLGLAGLAFF.

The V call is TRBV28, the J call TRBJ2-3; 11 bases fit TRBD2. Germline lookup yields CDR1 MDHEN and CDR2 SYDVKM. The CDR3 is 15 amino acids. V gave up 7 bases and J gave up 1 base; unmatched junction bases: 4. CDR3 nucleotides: TGTGCCAGCATCGAGACTAGCGGGGGCACAGATACGCAGTATTTT. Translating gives CASIETSGGTDTQYF.

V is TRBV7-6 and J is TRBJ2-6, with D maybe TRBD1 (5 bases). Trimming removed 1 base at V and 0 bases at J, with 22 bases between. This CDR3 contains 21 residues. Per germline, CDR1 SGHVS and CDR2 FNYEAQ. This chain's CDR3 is CASSLDRETGVTSSGANVLTF. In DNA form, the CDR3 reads TGTGCCAGCAGCTTAGATAGGGAAACAGGAGTTACTTCCTCTGGGGCCAACGTCCTGACTTTC.

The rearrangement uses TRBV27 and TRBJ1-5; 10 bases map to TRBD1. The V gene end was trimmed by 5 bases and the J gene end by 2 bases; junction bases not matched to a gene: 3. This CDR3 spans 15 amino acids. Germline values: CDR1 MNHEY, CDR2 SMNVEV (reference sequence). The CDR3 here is CASSPGTGGNQPQHF. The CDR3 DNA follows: TGTGCCAGCAGTCCGGGGACAGGGGGCAATCAGCCCCAGCATTTT.

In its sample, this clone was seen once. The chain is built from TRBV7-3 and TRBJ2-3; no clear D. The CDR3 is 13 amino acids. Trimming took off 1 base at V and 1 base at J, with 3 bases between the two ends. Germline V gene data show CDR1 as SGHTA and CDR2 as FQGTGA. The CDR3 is CASSLKGTDTQYF. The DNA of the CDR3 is TGTGCCAGCAGCTTAAAGGGCACAGATACGCAGTATTTT.

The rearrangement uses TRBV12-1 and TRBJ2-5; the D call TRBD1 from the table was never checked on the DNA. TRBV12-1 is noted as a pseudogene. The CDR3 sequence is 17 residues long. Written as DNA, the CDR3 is TGTGCCAGCAGCTGCTGGACAGGGGGCATAAATCAAGAGACCCAGTACTTC. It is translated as CASSCWTGGINQETQYF.

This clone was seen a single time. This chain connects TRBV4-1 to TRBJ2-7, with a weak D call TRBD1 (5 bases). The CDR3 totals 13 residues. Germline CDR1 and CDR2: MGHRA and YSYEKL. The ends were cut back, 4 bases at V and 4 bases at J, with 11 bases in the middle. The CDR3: CASSPTVAYEQYF. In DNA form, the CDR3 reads TGCGCCAGCAGCCCGACAGTCGCGTACGAGCAGTACTTC.

CDR3 in DNA: TGTGCCAGCAGCTCCACAATCACTAGCGGGAGGGCCTCTGATACGCAGTATTTT. As protein: CASSSTITSGRASDTQYF. The gene calls are TRBV7-9 and TRBJ2-3, with 13 bases identical to TRBD2. This CDR3 has 18 amino acids. V lost 4 bases, J lost 6 bases, and 13 bases stayed unmatched. Germline CDR1 is SEHNR and CDR2 is FQNEAQ (reference sequence). The variable domain in full, with the rest retrieved from reference TRBV7-9 and TRBJ2-3, is DTGVSQNPRHKITKRGQNVTFRCDPISEHNRLYWYRQTLGQGPEFLTYFQNEAQLEKSRLLSDRFSAERPKGSFSTLEIQRTEQGDSAMYLCASSSTITSGRASDTQYFGPGTRLTVL.

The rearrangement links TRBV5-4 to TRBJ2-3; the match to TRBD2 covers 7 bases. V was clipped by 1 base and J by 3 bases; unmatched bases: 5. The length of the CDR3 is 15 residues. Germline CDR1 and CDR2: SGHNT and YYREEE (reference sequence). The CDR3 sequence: CASSLLGGGTDTQYF. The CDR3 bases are TGTGCCAGCAGCTTGCTGGGCGGGGGAACAGATACGCAGTATTTT.

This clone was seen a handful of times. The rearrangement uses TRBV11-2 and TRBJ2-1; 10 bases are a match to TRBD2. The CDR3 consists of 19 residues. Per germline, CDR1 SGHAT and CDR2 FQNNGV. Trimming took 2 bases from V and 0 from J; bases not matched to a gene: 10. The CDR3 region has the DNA TGTGCCAGCAGCTTATCGTCGGGACTAGCGCGAAGCTCCTACAATGAGCAGTTCTTC. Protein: CASSLSSGLARSSYNEQFF.

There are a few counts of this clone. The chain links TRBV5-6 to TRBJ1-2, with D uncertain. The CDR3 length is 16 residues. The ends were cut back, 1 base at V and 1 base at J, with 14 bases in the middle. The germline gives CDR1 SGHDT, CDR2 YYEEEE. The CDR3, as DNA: TGTGCCAGCAGCTTGTACCCCCAGGATATTAACTATGGCTACACCTTC. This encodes CASSLYPQDINYGYTF. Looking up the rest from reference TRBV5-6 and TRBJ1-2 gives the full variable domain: DAGVTQSPTHLIKTRGQQVTLRCSPKSGHDTVSWYQQALGQGPQFIFQYYEEEERQRGNFPDRFSGHQFPNYSSELNVNALLLGDSALYLCASSLYPQDINYGYTFGSGTRLTVV.